This T cell receptor (beta chain) derives from a study of CD8 T cells in ankylosing spondylitis. V lost 4 bases, J lost 7 bases, and 6 bases stayed unmatched. Germline CDR1 SQVTM, CDR2 ANQGSEA. The CDR3 is 13 residues long. This clonotype came up a few times. What it binds is not known. Quantitative molecular-barcoded 5'-RACE generated the TCR beta libraries. One entry per CDR3 protein, called by TCRdb with MiXCR from the 5' RACE reads. There are over 700,000 distinct CDR3 sequences in the sample; around 19% occur only once, and 19% lies in the top ten. General study findings and limits: In ankylosing spondylitis blood, a motif of roughly eight highly homologous TCR beta variants appeared characteristic.

The source material was blood, either unsorted or a sorted T cell fraction (not recorded which). This chain joins TRBV29-1 and TRBJ1-1; TRBD1 aligns across 10 bases. The source of this sequence is a male donor with ankylosing spondylitis. The CDR3 coding sequence is TGCAGCGTTGGGCTGACAGGGGGCGATGAAGCTTTCTTT. Translating gives CSVGLTGGDEAFF.